This T cell receptor beta chain is drawn from a study of CD8+ T cells in alopecia areata. TCR sequencing used cDNA made by reverse transcription of extracted RNA. Here immunoSEQ multiplex PCR was the method, and the copy in TCRdb shows in-frame clones only, minus some. The table records 140,000 to 150,000 clones, about nine tenths of them present only once. General study findings and limits: Scalp lesions, especially in alopecia totalis/universalis, had higher clonality than normal scalp. It was less clear whether patients shared TCRs than it was in mice, possibly because of HLA.

The CDR3 is made up of 13 amino acids. From germline, CDR1 is SGHDT and CDR2 YYEEEE. V lost 1 base to trimming and J lost 3 bases; unmatched junction nucleotides: 0. Notes on this clone: The antigen remains undetermined. The sample holds other DNA sequences that translate to the same CDR3.

This TCR was sampled from a human donor with alopecia areata. The chain couples TRBV5-6 to TRBJ2-5; 7 bases map to TRBD2. The sample was CD8+ T cells sorted from blood, taken at week 0. CDR3 sequence (DNA): TGTGCCAGCAGCTTGAGCGGGGAAGAGACCCAGTACTTC. Amino acid sequence: CASSLSGEETQYF.